These T cell receptor beta chains were read from a single sample in a study of cytomegalovirus exposure and HLA in healthy donors. Generated by immunoSEQ multiplex PCR, the TCRdb table keeps only in-frame clones and is missing some. The sample contains about 200,000 clones, 65% to 85% of which appear only once. Material: PBMCs. The receptor source for this set is a man aged 25-40 years in good health and CMV-seronegative. Each CDR3 is given with its conserved first and last residue. A D gene is named only where the DNA matches it firmly. A clone size is listed for some rows: how often the clone was seen (once, few, many), or a class if it is expanded.

size: -
D: -
J: TRBJ2-5
V: TRBV9
CDR3: CASSLTGRGETQYF
DNA: TGTGCCAGCAGCTTAACAGGGAGAGGAGAGACCCAGTACTTC

size: -
D: TRBD2
J: TRBJ2-7
V: TRBV7-9
CDR3: CASSLLPGGSYEQYF
DNA: TGTGCCAGCAGCTTATTGCCGGGGGGCTCCTACGAGCAGTACTTC

size: -
D: TRBD1
J: TRBJ1-1
V: TRBV27
CDR3: CASRPTGRTEAFF
DNA: TGTGCCAGCAGACCGACAGGGAGGACTGAAGCTTTCTTT

size: few
D: -
J: TRBJ1-4
V: TRBV7-9
CDR3: CASSSPGSSTNEKLFF
DNA: TGTGCCAGCAGCTCCCCCGGGTCTTCAACTAATGAAAAACTGTTTTTT

size: -
D: TRBD2
J: TRBJ2-2
V: TRBV5-4
CDR3: CASSFLGLAGANTGELFF
DNA: TGTGCCAGCAGCTTTCTAGGGCTAGCGGGGGCCAACACCGGGGAGCTGTTTTTT

size: few
D: -
J: TRBJ1-2
V: TRBV18
CDR3: CASSLQGSPVYGYTF
DNA: TGTGCCAGCTCACTCCAGGGTTCCCCCGTTTATGGCTACACCTTC

size: -
D: TRBD2
J: TRBJ2-1
V: TRBV7-6
CDR3: CASSPQGLAGGHSYNEQFF
DNA: TGTGCCAGCAGCCCTCAAGGACTAGCGGGGGGGCACTCCTACAATGAGCAGTTCTTC

size: -
D: -
J: TRBJ1-1
V: TRBV7-9
CDR3: CASSFRALGTTEAFF
DNA: TGTGCCAGCAGCTTCAGGGCGCTGGGTACCACTGAAGCTTTCTTT

size: -
D: TRBD1
J: TRBJ1-6
V: TRBV4-2
CDR3: CASSQGLDRAGSPLHF
DNA: TGTGCCAGCAGCCAAGGCCTCGACAGGGCGGGTTCACCCCTCCACTTT

size: -
D: TRBD1
J: TRBJ2-5
V: TRBV29-1
CDR3: CSVDDTGGDETQYF
DNA: TGCAGCGTCGACGACACAGGGGGCGATGAGACCCAGTACTTC

size: few
D: -
J: TRBJ2-5
V: TRBV4-1
CDR3: CASSQERVAGGYQETQYF
DNA: TGCGCCAGCAGCCAAGAAAGGGTGGCCGGAGGGTACCAAGAGACCCAGTACTTC

size: -
D: TRBD1
J: TRBJ1-6
V: TRBV4-2
CDR3: CASSQVYRDSPSPLHF
DNA: TGTGCCAGCAGCCAAGTTTACCGGGACAGCCCTTCACCCCTCCACTTT

size: -
D: TRBD2
J: TRBJ2-7
V: TRBV7-8
CDR3: CASSSGRGPYEQYF
DNA: TGTGCCAGCAGCTCGGGGAGGGGACCCTACGAGCAGTACTTC

size: -
D: TRBD1
J: TRBJ1-2
V: TRBV4-1
CDR3: CASSQGVGTGVYGYTF
DNA: TGCGCCAGCAGCCAAGGTGTAGGGACAGGGGTCTATGGCTACACCTTC

size: once
D: TRBD1
J: TRBJ2-1
V: TRBV7-3
CDR3: CAISTGGRYNEQFF
DNA: TGTGCCATATCAACAGGGGGCAGGTACAATGAGCAGTTCTTC

size: -
D: -
J: TRBJ2-2
V: TRBV4-3
CDR3: CASSQEVATGELFF
DNA: TGCGCCAGCAGCCAAGAAGTTGCGACCGGGGAGCTGTTTTTT

size: -
D: -
J: TRBJ1-4
V: TRBV6-1
CDR3: CASSVRDLLGEKLFF
DNA: TGTGCCAGCAGCGTCCGGGATCTCCTGGGTGAAAAACTGTTTTTT

size: -
D: TRBD2
J: TRBJ2-3
V: TRBV7-9
CDR3: CASSFRRAGATDTQYF
DNA: TGTGCCAGCAGCTTCAGACGAGCGGGGGCGACAGATACGCAGTATTTT

size: -
D: TRBD1
J: TRBJ1-2
V: TRBV6-5
CDR3: CASSYFPGGFYGYTF
DNA: TGTGCCAGCAGTTATTTTCCAGGGGGCTTCTATGGCTACACCTTC

size: -
D: TRBD2
J: TRBJ2-5
V: TRBV28
CDR3: CASSSEGAGEETQYF
DNA: TGTGCCAGCAGTTCGGAGGGAGCGGGGGAAGAGACCCAGTACTTC

size: -
D: TRBD1
J: TRBJ1-5
V: TRBV7-8
CDR3: CASSLDGRGHGQPQHF
DNA: TGTGCCAGCAGCTTAGATGGCAGGGGGCACGGTCAGCCCCAGCATTTT

size: once
D: -
J: TRBJ1-6
V: TRBV27
CDR3: CASSLPRAQGSPLHF
DNA: TGTGCCAGCAGTTTACCCCGAGCCCAGGGTTCACCCCTCCACTTT